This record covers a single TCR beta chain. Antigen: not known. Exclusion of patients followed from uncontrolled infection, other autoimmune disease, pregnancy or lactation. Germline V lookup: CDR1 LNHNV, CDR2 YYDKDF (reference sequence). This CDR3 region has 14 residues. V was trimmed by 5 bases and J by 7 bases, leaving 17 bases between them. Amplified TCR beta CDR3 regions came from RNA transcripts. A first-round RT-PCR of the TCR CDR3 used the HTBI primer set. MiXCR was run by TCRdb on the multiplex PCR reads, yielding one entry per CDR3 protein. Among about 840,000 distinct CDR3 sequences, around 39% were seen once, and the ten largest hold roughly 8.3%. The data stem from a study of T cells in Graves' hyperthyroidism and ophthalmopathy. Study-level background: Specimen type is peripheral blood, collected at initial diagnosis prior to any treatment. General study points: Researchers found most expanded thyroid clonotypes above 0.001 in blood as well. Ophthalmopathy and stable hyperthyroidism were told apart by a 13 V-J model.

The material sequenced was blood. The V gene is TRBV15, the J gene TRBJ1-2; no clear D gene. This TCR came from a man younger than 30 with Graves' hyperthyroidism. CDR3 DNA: TGTGCCACCAGCGTCGGAGGGCTCCTCTCTGGCTACACCTTC. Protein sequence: CATSVGGLLSGYTF.